A single sample is the source of the 28 T cell receptor beta chains below, sequenced in a study of T cell repertoires in ileal Crohn's disease. TCRdb's table, derived via immunoSEQ multiplex PCR, lists solely in-frame clones and lacks some. The sample lists almost 5,500 clones; 75% to 90% were seen once. Sequencing input: ileal tissue. The receptors were gathered from an adult with Crohn's disease.

In its sample, this clone was seen once. The V call is TRBV5-1, the J call TRBJ2-3; TRBD1 might be the D (6 bases). V was shortened by 0 bases and J by 0 bases, with 14 bases between the two germline ends. The V gene's germline CDR1 is SGHRS and CDR2 YFSETQ. The CDR3 spans 17 residues. The DNA of the CDR3 is TGCGCCAGCAGCTTGGGGGTTTACAGGGCTAGCACAGATACGCAGTATTTT. This codes for CASSLGVYRASTDTQYF.

J is TRBJ1-4 and V is TRBV7-9, with 9 bases matching TRBD1. Looked up from germline, CDR1 is SEHNR and CDR2 is FQNEAQ (reference sequence). This CDR3 is built from 14 residues. Trimming took 4 bases from V and 7 from J; bases not matched to a gene: 4. The CDR3 DNA is TGTGCCAGCAGCTCGACAGGGGGTAGTGAAAAACTGTTTTTT. Its protein is CASSSTGGSEKLFF.

This clone was seen only once. The chain is built from TRBV2 and TRBJ1-2; possible D gene TRBD1, 5 bases. The CDR3 is made up of 14 amino acids. The V end was cut by 7 bases, the J end by 1 base, with 13 bases between. Germline V CDR1 and CDR2: SNHLY, FYNNEI. The chain's CDR3 is CASTPSGGNYGYTF. DNA of the CDR3: TGTGCCAGCACCCCCTCGGGGGGTAACTATGGCTACACCTTC.

The V call is TRBV9, the J call TRBJ2-2; no definite D call. This CDR3 is built from 14 residues. The germline CDR1 and CDR2 sequences are SGDLS and YYNGEE. V shed 4 bases and J shed 4 bases, with 11 bases lying between them. The chain's CDR3 is CASSLSGGTGELFF. The CDR3 coding sequence is TGTGCCAGCAGCCTCTCCGGCGGCACCGGGGAGCTGTTTTTT.

This clone was observed once. The genes are TRBV4-1 and TRBJ1-1; D gene ambiguous. Germline CDR1 and CDR2: MGHRA and YSYEKL. The CDR3 is 13 residues long. Between the trimmed V and J ends, which lost 0 bases and 5 bases, there was a span of 7 bases. The CDR3 region has the DNA TGCGCCAGCAGCCAAGAACGCAGGACTGAAGCTTTCTTT. Translating gives CASSQERRTEAFF.

V usage is TRBV19 and J usage is TRBJ2-7, with 9 nucleotides matching TRBD1. CDR3 length: 15 residues. After removal of 3 bases from V and 3 bases from J, the junction contained 6 bases not matched to a gene. Germline CDR1 reads LNHDA; CDR2 reads SQIVND (reference sequence). The CDR3 sequence: CASSIEDRGHYEQYF. The DNA for the CDR3 is TGTGCCAGTAGTATTGAGGACAGGGGCCACTACGAGCAGTACTTC.

By its share, this clone is medium-sized. The chain combines TRBV27 with TRBJ1-5; 8 bases align to TRBD1. With 6 bases clipped from V and 2 bases from J, the junction kept 9 bases outside the gene matches. The germline gives CDR1 MNHEY, CDR2 SMNVEV (reference sequence). This CDR3 has 16 amino acids. CDR3 protein: CASSLQGAGRNQPQHF. In DNA, the CDR3 is TGTGCCAGCAGCCTCCAGGGGGCGGGTCGCAATCAGCCCCAGCATTTT.

V gene TRBV19 combines with J gene TRBJ2-2; D ambiguous. The germline V gene has CDR1 LNHDA and CDR2 SQIVND (reference sequence). The CDR3 has 12 amino acids. V was pared by 6 bases and J by 0 bases, with 2 bases between. CDR3 amino acids: CASRPNTGELFF. The CDR3, as DNA: TGTGCCAGTAGACCGAACACCGGGGAGCTGTTTTTT.

The V and J genes are TRBV19 and TRBJ2-1; TRBD2 matches 8 bases. Trimming removed 5 bases from V and 3 bases from J; junction bases left unmatched: 9. This CDR3 is 16 amino acids long. CDR1 and CDR2 (germline): LNHDA, SQIVND (reference sequence). This CDR3 reads CASSALAGPSYNEQFF. The CDR3 coding sequence is TGTGCCAGTAGTGCTTTAGCGGGACCCAGCTACAATGAGCAGTTCTTC.

V and J are TRBV13 and TRBJ2-1, with D tentatively TRBD2 (7 bases). Trimming cost V 0 bases and J 4 bases, with 13 bases left between them. CDR1 and CDR2 from the germline V gene are PRHDT and FYEKMQ (reference sequence). The CDR3 extends over 16 amino acids. The DNA for the CDR3 is TGTGCCAGCAGCTTAGGCGGACGGGGGGCGTACAATGAGCAGTTCTTC. The encoded protein is CASSLGGRGAYNEQFF. The entire variable domain, with the rest obtained from reference TRBV13 and TRBJ2-1, is as follows: AAGVIQSPRHLIKEKRETATLKCYPIPRHDTVYWYQQGPGQDPQFLISFYEKMQSDKGSIPDRFSAQQFSDYHSELNMSSLELGDSALYFCASSLGGRGAYNEQFFGPGTRLTVL.

This clone is termed large. The rearrangement links TRBV28 to TRBJ1-3, with no clear D. This CDR3 is built from 17 residues. Germline lookup yields CDR1 MDHEN and CDR2 SYDVKM. The V and J ends lost 4 bases and 1 base respectively, with 17 bases between them. CDR3 sequence reads: CASSSPGSGLSGNTIYF. Here the CDR3 DNA reads TGTGCCAGCAGTTCGCCCGGGTCAGGTCTGTCTGGAAACACCATATATTTT. Based on the CDR3 plus reference TRBV28 and TRBJ1-3, the full variable domain is DVKVTQSSRYLVKRTGEKVFLECVQDMDHENMFWYRQDPGLGLRLIYFSYDVKMKEKGDIPEGYSVSREKKERFSLILESASTNQTSMYLCASSSPGSGLSGNTIYFGEGSWLTVV.

The chain is built from TRBV29-1 and TRBJ2-7; the D gene is possibly TRBD1 (6 bases). Trimming removed 3 bases at V and 12 bases at J, with 18 bases between. This CDR3 comprises 12 residues. Germline CDR1 SQVTM, CDR2 ANQGSEA. CDR3 nucleotides: TGCAGCGTTGAGGGTGAGAGACAGGCACTGTACTTC. Its translation is CSVEGERQALYF.

The chain is built from TRBV11-3 and TRBJ2-2; 10 bases match TRBD2. Trimming took 5 bases from V and 2 from J; bases not matched to a gene: 5. The germline V gene has CDR1 SGHNT and CDR2 YENEEA. The CDR3 is 16 residues long. The CDR3 DNA reads TGTGCCAGCAGCCAAGCTAGCGGGGGAAACACCGGGGAGCTGTTTTTT. It codes for CASSQASGGNTGELFF.

The genes are TRBV18 and TRBJ2-1; 8 bases map to TRBD2. The ends lost 6 bases at V and 4 bases at J; junction bases unmatched: 5. Per the germline V gene, CDR1 is KGHSH and CDR2 is LQKENI. The CDR3 length is 14 residues. The CDR3 spells CASSPTSAYNEQFF. The CDR3 DNA sequence: TGTGCCAGCTCCCCGACTAGCGCATACAATGAGCAGTTCTTC.

This clone has more than one count but fewer than ten. This chain links TRBV18 with TRBJ2-5; D not certain. There are 12 residues in the CDR3. Germline V gene lookup returns CDR1 KGHSH and CDR2 LQKENI. V was trimmed by 5 bases and J by 0 bases, leaving 4 bases between them. As DNA, the CDR3 is TGTGCCAGCTCAACGTACCAAGAGACCCAGTACTTC. Its protein is CASSTYQETQYF.

The V and J genes are TRBV7-9 and TRBJ2-7; D possibly corresponds to TRBD2 (6 bases). The CDR3 contains 13 residues. V dropped 5 bases and J dropped 3 bases, with 11 bases sitting between them. Per germline, CDR1 SEHNR and CDR2 FQNEAQ (reference sequence). The CDR3 nucleotides read TGTGCCAGCAGCCGACTGGGGGGCTACGAGCAGTACTTC. Its translation: CASSRLGGYEQYF.

The V gene is TRBV14, the J gene TRBJ1-4; the D gene is possibly TRBD1 (6 bases). The germline V gene has CDR1 SGHDN and CDR2 FVKESK. The CDR3 runs 18 residues. V lost 0 bases and J lost 4, with 18 bases in between. In nucleotides, the CDR3 is TGTGCCAGCAGCCAAGATAAAGCGCAGGGGCTTTATAATGAAAAACTGTTTTTT. It is translated as CASSQDKAQGLYNEKLFF.

The rearrangement joins TRBV7-9 to TRBJ1-5, with D perhaps TRBD1 (5 bases). This CDR3 spans 14 amino acids. Trimming took off 1 base at V and 3 bases at J, with 7 bases between the two ends. Germline CDR1 SEHNR, CDR2 FQNEAQ (reference sequence). CDR3 residues: CASSLEGDNQPQHF. The CDR3 DNA reads TGTGCCAGCAGCTTAGAAGGGGACAATCAGCCCCAGCATTTT. The complete variable domain, with remaining parts taken from reference TRBV7-9 and TRBJ1-5, reads DTGVSQNPRHKITKRGQNVTFRCDPISEHNRLYWYRQTLGQGPEFLTYFQNEAQLEKSRLLSDRFSAERPKGSFSTLEIQRTEQGDSAMYLCASSLEGDNQPQHFGDGTRLSIL.

The chain is built from TRBV2 and TRBJ1-2; tentatively, D is TRBD1 (6 bases). V shed 3 bases and J shed 8 bases, with 13 bases lying between them. The CDR3 runs to 13 residues. In germline, CDR1 is SNHLY, CDR2 FYNNEI. CDR3 in amino acids: CASSDRGLGGYTF. DNA of the CDR3: TGTGCCAGCAGTGACAGGGGATTAGGAGGCTACACCTTC.

This rearrangement joins TRBV30 to TRBJ2-7; D may match TRBD1 or TRBD2 (5 bases each). CDR1 is GTSNPN and CDR2 is SVGIG in the germline V gene (reference sequence). Trimming shortened V by 3 bases and J by 0 bases, and 15 bases separated the two germline ends. CDR3 length: 15 residues. CDR3 DNA sequence: TGTGCCTGGAGCCAATTGACAGACTACTCCTACGAGCAGTACTTC. Translated: CAWSQLTDYSYEQYF.

This clone is labeled as hyperexpanded. The CDR3, as DNA: TGTGCCAGCAGCTTTGCTTCCTCTAGGGGGGGAGCTGAAGCTTTCTTT. It codes for CASSFASSRGGAEAFF. The J gene is TRBJ1-1, the V gene TRBV7-4; D perhaps matches TRBD1 (6 bases). Germline V gene lookup returns CDR1 SGHVT and CDR2 SQSDAQ. This CDR3 is built from 16 residues. V dropped 3 bases and J dropped 6 bases, with 20 bases sitting between them.

This rearrangement joins TRBV5-1 to TRBJ1-4; possible D gene TRBD1, 5 bases. Germline assignment: CDR1 SGHRS and CDR2 YFSETQ. The CDR3 totals 15 residues. Trimming shortened V by 0 bases and J by 10 bases, and 16 bases separated the two germline ends. The CDR3 sequence: CASSLATRNQGKLFF. The CDR3 DNA is TGCGCCAGCAGCTTGGCCACGAGAAATCAGGGAAAACTGTTTTTT.

This chain connects TRBV5-1 to TRBJ2-3, with no clear D. Trimming took 0 bases from V and 3 from J, leaving 8 bases between them. The germline CDR1 and CDR2 sequences are SGHRS and YFSETQ. The CDR3 spans 14 residues. CDR3 loop: CASSLAQPTDTQYF. In nucleotides, the CDR3 is TGCGCCAGCAGCTTGGCCCAGCCGACAGATACGCAGTATTTT.

This clone was seen more than once but under ten times. The rearrangement joins TRBV5-6 to TRBJ2-7, with D perhaps matching TRBD2 (5 bases). Trimming shortened V by 1 base and J by 6 bases, and 8 bases separated the two germline ends. The CDR3 runs 12 residues. Looked up from germline, CDR1 is SGHDT and CDR2 is YYEEEE. CDR3 sequence: CASSLRGSEQYF. The CDR3 bases are TGTGCCAGCAGCTTGCGGGGATCCGAGCAGTACTTC.

The V and J genes are TRBV7-3 and TRBJ2-5; 8 bases line up with TRBD2. This CDR3 has 16 amino acids. Germline loops: CDR1 SGHTA, CDR2 FQGTGA. After removal of 6 bases from V and 1 base from J, the junction contained 10 bases not matched to a gene. The CDR3 loop reads CASSYYAGGTQETQYF. CDR3 sequence (DNA): TGTGCCAGCAGTTATTATGCGGGAGGCACCCAAGAGACCCAGTACTTC.

The CDR3 DNA sequence: TGTGCCACCGCTCTCAGGACTGGCCCCCACGAGCAGTACTTC. Residues: CATALRTGPHEQYF. This chain uses TRBV15 with TRBJ2-7, with D tentatively TRBD2 (5 bases). Germline CDR1 and CDR2: LNHNV and YYDKDF (reference sequence). The CDR3 is 14 residues long. Trimming cost V 8 bases and J 5 bases, with 19 bases left between them.

The sample holds one count of this clone. The chain recombines TRBV6-4 with TRBJ1-1; 10 bases align to TRBD1. With 3 bases clipped from V and 5 bases from J, the junction kept 6 bases outside the gene matches. This CDR3 has 15 residues. CDR1 MRHNA and CDR2 SNTAGT come from the germline V gene. The CDR3 nucleotides are TGTGCCAGCAGTGAGACAGGGGGCGAGGGTACTGAAGCTTTCTTT. Residues: CASSETGGEGTEAFF.

This clone appeared once. The rearrangement joins TRBV27 to TRBJ2-6; D is unresolved. Germline V gives CDR1 MNHEY, CDR2 SMNVEV (reference sequence). CDR3 length equals 16 residues. The germline V and J ends were trimmed by 6 bases and 0 bases, with 12 bases remaining between them. The CDR3, as DNA: TGTGCCAGCAGGCCAGCCAAGCTCTCTGGGGCCAACGTCCTGACTTTC. This sequence encodes CASRPAKLSGANVLTF.